These 21 T cell receptor beta chains were all obtained from the same sample, sequenced in a study of blood T cell repertoires in COVID-19. Sequencing was performed with immunoSEQ multiplex PCR; in TCRdb, only in-frame clones are kept and a portion is missing. The table has around 300,000 clones, about nine tenths seen once. The sample taken for sequencing was peripheral blood. These receptors originate from a woman in her thirties with active or convalescent COVID-19.

The V gene is TRBV19, the J gene TRBJ1-2; 9 bases match TRBD1. Germline V lookup: CDR1 LNHDA, CDR2 SQIVND (reference sequence). The CDR3 runs to 14 residues. After removal of 4 bases from V and 7 bases from J, the junction contained 7 bases not matched to a gene. The CDR3 DNA reads as TGTGCCAGTAGTAGCCGGGACAGGGATGGTGGCTACACCTTC. It specifies CASSSRDRDGGYTF.

With regard to this clone: Within the sample, other DNA sequences also encode this same CDR3. The chain is built from TRBV18 and TRBJ2-5, with 11 positions matching TRBD1. V shed 4 bases, J shed 0 bases, and the junction held 1 base outside the gene matches. This CDR3 has 15 residues. The V gene's germline CDR1 is KGHSH and CDR2 LQKENI. The CDR3 spells CASSRDRGNQETQYF. As DNA, the CDR3 is TGTGCCAGCTCACGGGACAGGGGGAACCAAGAGACCCAGTACTTC.

This clone was detected many times. The rearrangement uses TRBV6-4 and TRBJ2-2; 7 positions match TRBD2. After removal of 0 bases from V and 6 bases from J, the junction contained 1 base not matched to a gene. CDR1 is MRHNA and CDR2 is SNTAGT in the germline V gene. The CDR3 has 14 residues. CDR3 coding DNA: TGTGCCAGCAGTGACTCGACTAGCTCCGGGGAGCTGTTTTTT. Translating gives CASSDSTSSGELFF.

V usage is TRBV6-5 and J usage is TRBJ2-3, with 8 nucleotides matching TRBD1. This CDR3 has 15 residues. Looked up from germline, CDR1 is MNHEY and CDR2 is SVGAGI. After removal of 10 bases from V and 2 bases from J, the junction contained 11 bases not matched to a gene. DNA for the CDR3: TGTGCCACCCTCGACAGGGGTTACTTCACAGATACGCAGTATTTT. Translated: CATLDRGYFTDTQYF.

V usage is TRBV4-2 and J usage is TRBJ2-1; possibly TRBD2 for D (6 bases). V lost 0 bases to trimming and J lost 3 bases, with 6 bases between them. The germline gives CDR1 LGHNA, CDR2 YNFKEQ. CDR3 length equals 14 residues. CDR3: CASSQDGGYNEQFF. The CDR3 nucleotides are TGTGCCAGCAGCCAAGACGGGGGCTACAATGAGCAGTTCTTC.

The chain is built from TRBV15 and TRBJ1-4; TRBD1 matches at 8 bases. CDR3 length: 16 residues. The germline CDR1 and CDR2 sequences are LNHNV and YYDKDF (reference sequence). V was pared by 5 bases and J by 3 bases, with 8 bases of the junction left unmatched. The CDR3 reads CATSPEGQGANEKLFF. CDR3 DNA sequence: TGTGCCACCAGCCCGGAAGGACAGGGCGCTAATGAAAAACTGTTTTTT.

The V call is TRBV6-5, the J call TRBJ1-1; D is possibly TRBD1 (6 bases). CDR3 size: 14 residues. V was trimmed by 8 bases and J by 3 bases, leaving 16 bases between them. Germline loops: CDR1 MNHEY, CDR2 SVGAGI. The CDR3, as DNA: TGTGCCAGCCATCTCAGGGGTGCGGACACTGAAGCTTTCTTT. It is translated as CASHLRGADTEAFF.

The chain couples TRBV9 to TRBJ2-3; weak D call: TRBD2 (5 bases). The CDR3 totals 16 residues. With 5 bases removed from V and 5 bases from J, the gap between germline ends came to 21 bases. In germline, CDR1 is SGDLS, CDR2 YYNGEE. The CDR3 loop is CASSRLGVPGKDTQYF. The CDR3 DNA follows: TGTGCCAGCAGTCGACTCGGGGTTCCTGGTAAAGATACGCAGTATTTT.

The rearrangement joins TRBV4-3 to TRBJ1-3, with 9 bases aligning to TRBD1. Germline values: CDR1 LGHNA, CDR2 YSLEER. CDR3 length equals 14 residues. The junction had 4 bases not matched to a gene; V was cut back by 1 base and J by 9 bases. CDR3 sequence: CASSQGQGESTIYF. The CDR3 DNA reads TGCGCCAGCAGCCAAGGACAGGGGGAGTCCACCATATATTTT.

The rearrangement uses TRBV4-3 and TRBJ1-1; D uncertain. V dropped 0 bases and J dropped 2 bases, with 7 bases sitting between them. The CDR3 is 14 amino acids. Germline CDR1 LGHNA, CDR2 YSLEER. CDR3 region: CASSQESLNTEAFF. CDR3 in DNA: TGCGCCAGCAGCCAAGAATCCCTTAACACTGAAGCTTTCTTT.

CDR3 bases: TGTGCCAGCAGTACCCCGACAGGGGCTGAGACCTTC. It codes for CASSTPTGAETF. The V and J genes are TRBV28 and TRBJ1-2, with 8 bases aligning to TRBD1. Germline V CDR1 and CDR2: MDHEN, SYDVKM. The CDR3 runs to 12 residues. V was clipped by 5 bases and J by 14 bases; unmatched bases: 10.

This clone was detected many times. The genes are TRBV7-6 and TRBJ2-5; 7 bases match TRBD2. CDR1 and CDR2 (germline): SGHVS, FNYEAQ. CDR3 length: 13 amino acids. V lost 5 bases, J lost 7 bases, and 7 bases stayed unmatched. CDR3 sequence: CASSEGLTGTQYF. The CDR3 nucleotides are TGTGCCAGCAGCGAGGGACTAACAGGGACCCAGTACTTC.

The rearrangement links TRBV18 to TRBJ1-1; possibly TRBD1 for D (5 bases). V was clipped by 3 bases and J by 2 bases, with 13 bases between them. The CDR3 spans 15 residues. The V gene's germline CDR1 is KGHSH and CDR2 LQKENI. The CDR3 sequence: CASSPRATANTEAFF. In DNA, the CDR3 is TGTGCCAGCTCACCCCGGGCGACAGCCAACACTGAAGCTTTCTTT.

The rearrangement joins TRBV18 to TRBJ2-7; 8 bases match TRBD1. CDR3 length: 18 residues. The junction had 15 bases not matched to a gene; V was cut back by 0 bases and J by 5 bases. The germline gives CDR1 KGHSH, CDR2 LQKENI. CDR3 loop: CASSPPIGDRTFWDEQYF. CDR3 sequence (DNA): TGTGCCAGCTCACCACCGATTGGGGACAGGACCTTCTGGGACGAGCAGTACTTC.

The count of this clone is one. Distinct nucleotide sequences in the sample also encode this CDR3. The chain has TRBV6-2 or TRBV6-3 and TRBJ1-1, with 9 bases that match TRBD1. CDR1 is MNHEY, CDR2 SVGEGT, per germline. Losses at the gene ends were 0 bases for V and 4 bases for J; bases not matched to a gene: 0. This CDR3 has 14 residues. The CDR3 is CASSYSTGGTEAFF. CDR3 nucleotides: TGTGCCAGCAGTTACTCGACAGGGGGCACTGAAGCTTTCTTT.

The chain employs TRBV28 and TRBJ1-2, with a possible D match to TRBD1 (6 bases). Germline loops: CDR1 MDHEN, CDR2 SYDVKM. CDR3 length: 16 residues. The V end was cut by 5 bases, the J end by 1 base, with 17 bases between. The CDR3 is CASSAPRLQGNYGYTF. CDR3 nucleotides: TGTGCCAGCAGTGCCCCAAGACTACAGGGTAACTATGGCTACACCTTC.

V usage is TRBV7-2 and J usage is TRBJ2-7; 7 nucleotides align to TRBD2. V shed 3 bases, J shed 2 bases, and the junction held 4 bases outside the gene matches. Germline CDR1 and CDR2: SGHTA and FQGNSA. This CDR3 is 14 amino acids long. The CDR3 sequence: CASSLGGSTYEQYF. The CDR3 nucleotides read TGTGCCAGCAGCTTGGGGGGGAGCACCTACGAGCAGTACTTC.

The chain recombines TRBV3-1 (or the pseudogene TRBV3-2) with TRBJ1-2; no clear D. The CDR3 is 16 residues long. CDR1 is LGHDT, CDR2 YNNKEL, per germline (reference sequence). Trimming took 1 base from V and 6 from J, leaving 18 bases between them. CDR3 sequence (DNA): TGTGCCAGCAGCCAAGTTAGCAGTTATGATTCAGATGGCTACACCTTC. The encoded protein is CASSQVSSYDSDGYTF.

The chain combines TRBV10-3 with TRBJ1-5; tentative D call: TRBD1 (5 bases). The V and J ends lost 6 bases and 2 bases respectively, with 14 bases between them. The CDR3 runs 15 residues. Germline loops: CDR1 ENHRY, CDR2 SYGVKD. The chain's CDR3 is CAISAEGVGNQPQHF. The DNA for the CDR3 is TGTGCCATCAGCGCCGAAGGGGTCGGCAATCAGCCCCAGCATTTT.

The rearrangement uses TRBV13 and TRBJ2-3; 11 bases match TRBD2. With 3 bases clipped from V and 0 bases from J, the junction kept 5 bases outside the gene matches. The germline V gene encodes CDR1 PRHDT and CDR2 FYEKMQ (reference sequence). CDR3 length: 17 residues. The CDR3 protein is CASSFPSGGTSTDTQYF. The CDR3 DNA follows: TGTGCCAGCAGCTTCCCTAGCGGGGGGACTAGCACAGATACGCAGTATTTT.

V gene TRBV2 combines with J gene TRBJ1-3; TRBD1 is a possible D gene (6 bases). V was clipped by 7 bases and J by 1 base, with 14 bases between them. The germline V gene has CDR1 SNHLY and CDR2 FYNNEI. The CDR3 totals 15 residues. As DNA, the CDR3 is TGTGCCAGCATCAGGGGAAGCTTTTCTGGAAACACCATATATTTT. This codes for CASIRGSFSGNTIYF.